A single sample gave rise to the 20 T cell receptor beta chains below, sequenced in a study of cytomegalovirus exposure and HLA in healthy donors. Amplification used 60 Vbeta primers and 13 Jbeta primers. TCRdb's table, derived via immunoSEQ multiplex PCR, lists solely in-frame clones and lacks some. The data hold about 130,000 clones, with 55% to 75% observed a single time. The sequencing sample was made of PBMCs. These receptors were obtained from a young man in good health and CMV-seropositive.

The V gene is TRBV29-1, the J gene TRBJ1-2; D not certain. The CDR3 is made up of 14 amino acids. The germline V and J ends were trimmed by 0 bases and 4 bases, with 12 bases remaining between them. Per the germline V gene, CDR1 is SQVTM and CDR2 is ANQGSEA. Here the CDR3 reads CSVEDLRRFYGYTF. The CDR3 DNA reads TGCAGCGTTGAAGATCTTCGCAGGTTCTATGGCTACACCTTC.

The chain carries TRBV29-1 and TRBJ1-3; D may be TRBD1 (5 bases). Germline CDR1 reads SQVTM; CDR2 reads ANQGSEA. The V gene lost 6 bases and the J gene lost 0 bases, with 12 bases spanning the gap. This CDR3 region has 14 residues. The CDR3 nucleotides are TGCAGCGTCGGACACGATAGCTCTGGAAACACCATATATTTT. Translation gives CSVGHDSSGNTIYF. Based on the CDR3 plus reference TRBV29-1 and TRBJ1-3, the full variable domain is SAVISQKPSRDICQRGTSLTIQCQVDSQVTMMFWYRQQPGQSLTLIATANQGSEATYESGFVIDKFPISRPNLTFSTLTVSNMSPEDSSIYLCSVGHDSSGNTIYFGEGSWLTVV.

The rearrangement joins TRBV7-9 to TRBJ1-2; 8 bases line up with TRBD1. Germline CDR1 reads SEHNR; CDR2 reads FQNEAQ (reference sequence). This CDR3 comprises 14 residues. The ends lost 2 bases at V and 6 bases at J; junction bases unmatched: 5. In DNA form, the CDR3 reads TGTGCCAGCAGCTTAAACCAGGGGGCGGATGGCTACACCTTC. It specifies CASSLNQGADGYTF.

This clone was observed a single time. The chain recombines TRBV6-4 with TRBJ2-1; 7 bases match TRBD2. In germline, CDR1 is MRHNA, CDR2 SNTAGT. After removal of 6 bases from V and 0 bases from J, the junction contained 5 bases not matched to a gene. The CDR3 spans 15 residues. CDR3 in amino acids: CASRKRDSSYNEQFF. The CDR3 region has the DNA TGTGCCAGCAGAAAGCGGGATAGCTCCTACAATGAGCAGTTCTTC.

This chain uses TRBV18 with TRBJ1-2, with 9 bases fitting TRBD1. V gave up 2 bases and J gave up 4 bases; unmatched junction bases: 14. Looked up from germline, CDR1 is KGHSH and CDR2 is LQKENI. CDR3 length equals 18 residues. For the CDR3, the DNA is TGTGCCAGCTCACCAGAAGGGACAGGGATAGTATCCCTCTATGGCTACACCTTC. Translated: CASSPEGTGIVSLYGYTF.

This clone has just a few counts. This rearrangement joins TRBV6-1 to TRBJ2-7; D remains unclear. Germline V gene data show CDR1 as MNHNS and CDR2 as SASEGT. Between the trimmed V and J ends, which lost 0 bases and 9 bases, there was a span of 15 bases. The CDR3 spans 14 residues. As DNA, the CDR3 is TGTGCCAGCAGTGAAGCCTTCGAGGTCTCGGTGCAGTACTTC. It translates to CASSEAFEVSVQYF.

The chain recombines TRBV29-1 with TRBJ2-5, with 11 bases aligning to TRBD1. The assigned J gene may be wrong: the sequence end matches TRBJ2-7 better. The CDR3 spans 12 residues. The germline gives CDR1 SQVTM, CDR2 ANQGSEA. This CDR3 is CSVRDRGSEQYF. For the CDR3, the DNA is TGCAGCGTCCGGGACAGGGGGTCCGAGCAGTACTTC.

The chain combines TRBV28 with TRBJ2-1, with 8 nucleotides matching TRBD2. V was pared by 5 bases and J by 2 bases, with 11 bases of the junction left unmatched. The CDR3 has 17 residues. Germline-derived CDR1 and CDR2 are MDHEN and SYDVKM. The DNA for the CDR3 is TGTGCCAGCAGTCGCGGGGAGCGGGAGACGACCTACAATGAGCAGTTCTTC. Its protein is CASSRGERETTYNEQFF.

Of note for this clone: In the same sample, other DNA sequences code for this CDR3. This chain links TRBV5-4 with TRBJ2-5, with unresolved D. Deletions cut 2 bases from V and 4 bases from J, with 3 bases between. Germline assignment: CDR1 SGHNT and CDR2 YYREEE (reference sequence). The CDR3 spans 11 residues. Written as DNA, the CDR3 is TGTGCCAGCAGCTTCAGAGAGACCCAGTACTTC. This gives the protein CASSFRETQYF.

The CDR3 spells CASSFPQRSSGSAENEQFF. The CDR3 nucleotides read TGTGCCAGCAGCTTTCCGCAGAGGAGTAGCGGGAGCGCCGAAAATGAGCAGTTCTTC. V usage is TRBV7-9 and J usage is TRBJ2-1; TRBD2 matches 9 bases. CDR1 is SEHNR and CDR2 is FQNEAQ in the germline V gene (reference sequence). Trimming at V came to 3 bases and at J to 7 bases, leaving 19 bases not matched to a gene. This CDR3 is built from 19 residues.

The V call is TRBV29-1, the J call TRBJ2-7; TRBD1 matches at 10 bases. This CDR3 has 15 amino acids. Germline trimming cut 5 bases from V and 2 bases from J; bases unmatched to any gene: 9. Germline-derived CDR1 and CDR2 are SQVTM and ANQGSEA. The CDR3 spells CSVRRSGTGAYEQYF. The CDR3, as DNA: TGCAGCGTTCGTCGTTCCGGGACAGGGGCCTACGAGCAGTACTTC.

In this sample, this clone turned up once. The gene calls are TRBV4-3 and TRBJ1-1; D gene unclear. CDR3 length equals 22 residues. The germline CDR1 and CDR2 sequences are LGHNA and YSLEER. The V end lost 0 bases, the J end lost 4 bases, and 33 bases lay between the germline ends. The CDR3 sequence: CASSQDIGLSSPEGPLGTEAFF. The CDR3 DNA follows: TGCGCCAGCAGCCAAGATATCGGCCTAAGCAGCCCCGAGGGCCCCTTGGGCACTGAAGCTTTCTTT.

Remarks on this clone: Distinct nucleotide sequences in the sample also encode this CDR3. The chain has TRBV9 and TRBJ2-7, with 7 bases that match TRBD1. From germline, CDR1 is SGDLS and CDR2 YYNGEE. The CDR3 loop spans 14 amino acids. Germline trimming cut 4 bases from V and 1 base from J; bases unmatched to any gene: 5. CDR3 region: CASSPGTASYEQYF. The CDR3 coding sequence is TGTGCCAGCAGCCCTGGGACAGCTTCCTACGAGCAGTACTTC.

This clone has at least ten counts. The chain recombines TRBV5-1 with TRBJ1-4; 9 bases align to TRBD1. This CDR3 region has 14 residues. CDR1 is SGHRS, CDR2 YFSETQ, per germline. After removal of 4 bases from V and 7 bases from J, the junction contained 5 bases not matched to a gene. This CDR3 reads CASSQQGASEKLFF. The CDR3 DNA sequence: TGCGCCAGCAGCCAACAGGGGGCCTCTGAAAAACTGTTTTTT.

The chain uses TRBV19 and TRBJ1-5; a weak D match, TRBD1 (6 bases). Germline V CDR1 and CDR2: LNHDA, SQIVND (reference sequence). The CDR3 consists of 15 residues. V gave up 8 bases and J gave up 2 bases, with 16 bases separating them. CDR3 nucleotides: TGTGCCAGTGATTGGGGGGGCCGGGGCAATCAGCCCCAGCATTTT. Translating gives CASDWGGRGNQPQHF. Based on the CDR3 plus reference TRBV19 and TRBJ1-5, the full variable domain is DGGITQSPKYLFRKEGQNVTLSCEQNLNHDAMYWYRQDPGQGLRLIYYSQIVNDFQKGDIAEGYSVSREKKESFPLTVTSAQKNPTAFYLCASDWGGRGNQPQHFGDGTRLSIL.

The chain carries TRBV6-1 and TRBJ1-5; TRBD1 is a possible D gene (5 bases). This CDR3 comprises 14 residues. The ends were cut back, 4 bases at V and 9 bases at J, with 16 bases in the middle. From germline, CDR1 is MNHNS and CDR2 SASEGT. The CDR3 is CASSGAETVRPQHF. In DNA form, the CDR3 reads TGTGCCAGCAGTGGGGCCGAGACAGTTCGGCCCCAGCATTTT.

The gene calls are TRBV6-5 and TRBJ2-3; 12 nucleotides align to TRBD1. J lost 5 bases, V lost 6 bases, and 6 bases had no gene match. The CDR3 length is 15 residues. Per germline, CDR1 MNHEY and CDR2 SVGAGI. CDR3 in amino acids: CASSPGTGGVDTQYF. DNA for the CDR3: TGTGCCAGCAGCCCCGGGACAGGGGGCGTAGATACGCAGTATTTT.

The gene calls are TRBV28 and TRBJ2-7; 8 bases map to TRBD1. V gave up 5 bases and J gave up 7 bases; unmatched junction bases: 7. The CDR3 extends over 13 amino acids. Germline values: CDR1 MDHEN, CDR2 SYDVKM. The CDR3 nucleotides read TGTGCCAGCAGTACCGGGACAGGAGCTGAGCAGTACTTC. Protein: CASSTGTGAEQYF.

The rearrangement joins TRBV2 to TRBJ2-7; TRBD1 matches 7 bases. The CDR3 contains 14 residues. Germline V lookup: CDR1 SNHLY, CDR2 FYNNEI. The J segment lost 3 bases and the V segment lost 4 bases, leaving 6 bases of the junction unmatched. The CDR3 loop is CASSGNRGNYEQYF. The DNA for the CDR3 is TGTGCCAGCAGTGGAAACAGGGGCAACTACGAGCAGTACTTC.

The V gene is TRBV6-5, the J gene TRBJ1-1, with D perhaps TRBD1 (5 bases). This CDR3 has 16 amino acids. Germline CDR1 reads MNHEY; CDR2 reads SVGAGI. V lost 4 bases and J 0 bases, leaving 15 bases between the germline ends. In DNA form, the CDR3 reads TGTGCCAGCAGTTCACTGGGGGGATCGATGAACACTGAAGCTTTCTTT. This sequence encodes CASSSLGGSMNTEAFF.